The 26 T cell receptor beta chains in this list originate from one sample, sequenced in a study of blood T cell repertoires in COVID-19. Data came from immunoSEQ multiplex PCR; TCRdb stores just in-frame clones and leaves some out. Of a few hundred thousand clones in the sample, 86% were seen once. Sequenced input: peripheral blood. The receptors come from a middle-aged man who had recovered from COVID-19.

J is TRBJ2-5 and V is TRBV6-5; 8 bases map to TRBD1. CDR1 MNHEY and CDR2 SVGAGI come from the germline V gene. Germline trimming cut 4 bases from V and 2 bases from J; bases unmatched to any gene: 6. The CDR3 covers 15 residues. CDR3 DNA: TGTGCCAGCAGTTCGTTCAGGGGGCAACAAGAGACCCAGTACTTC. Residues: CASSSFRGQQETQYF.

This clone was observed a few times. Other nucleotide sequences from this sample produce the same CDR3. V and J are TRBV5-1 and TRBJ1-3; possibly TRBD1 for D (5 bases). V dropped 0 bases and J dropped 4 bases, with 11 bases sitting between them. Germline V gene sequence: CDR1 SGHRS, CDR2 YFSETQ. CDR3 size: 15 residues. The CDR3 DNA reads TGCGCCAGCAGCTTGGCCGGGGGAAGCGGAAACACCATATATTTT. This encodes CASSLAGGSGNTIYF.

Only a few counts were recorded for this clone. The J gene is TRBJ1-2, the V gene TRBV19, with 8 bases identical to TRBD1. Germline CDR1 LNHDA, CDR2 SQIVND (reference sequence). This CDR3 spans 13 amino acids. Trimming at V came to 5 bases and at J to 8 bases, leaving 7 bases not matched to a gene. The CDR3 spells CASSGSGQVGYTF. As DNA, the CDR3 is TGTGCCAGTAGTGGCTCGGGACAGGTCGGCTACACCTTC.

The chain combines TRBV21-1 with TRBJ2-1; TRBD1, the table's D call, was not compared with the DNA. TRBV21-1 corresponds to a pseudogene. The CDR3 has 14 amino acids. The CDR3 nucleotides are TGTGCCAGCAGCAAATTTAACAGGGGAAATGAGCAGTTCTTC. Its protein product is CASSKFNRGNEQFF.

Only one count was recorded for this clone. CDR3 in amino acids: CASSLGLAGVVQFF. The CDR3 DNA follows: TGTGCCAGCAGCTTGGGACTAGCGGGAGTAGTTCAGTTCTTC. This chain connects TRBV11-2 to TRBJ2-1, with 14 bases lining up with TRBD2. Germline CDR1 is SGHAT and CDR2 is FQNNGV. The CDR3 sequence is 14 residues long. V trimming: 3 bases; J trimming: 13 bases; junction bases outside the gene matches: 5.

This clone was counted a single time. V gene TRBV10-3 combines with J gene TRBJ1-2, with TRBD1 as a possible D gene (5 bases). The germline CDR1 and CDR2 sequences are ENHRY and SYGVKD. Trimming shortened V by 6 bases and J by 0 bases, and 11 bases separated the two germline ends. The CDR3 contains 14 residues. The CDR3 DNA sequence: TGTGCCATCAGCCCGACAGACCCTAACTATGGCTACACCTTC. Its protein is CAISPTDPNYGYTF.

The V gene is TRBV29-1, the J gene TRBJ2-1, with TRBD2 matching over 8 bases. J lost 8 bases, V lost 5 bases, and 11 bases had no gene match. The germline V gene encodes CDR1 SQVTM and CDR2 ANQGSEA. The CDR3 is 14 residues long. CDR3 loop: CSVSISGGGDEQFF. The CDR3 DNA reads TGCAGCGTTTCCATCAGCGGGGGCGGGGATGAGCAGTTCTTC.

Comment on this clone: The junction differs from germline at one of its ends, possibly a read error. The chain employs TRBV6-2 or TRBV6-3 and TRBJ2-7, with TRBD1 as a possible D gene (5 bases). The germline V gene encodes CDR1 MNHEY and CDR2 SVGEGT. The CDR3 is 17 amino acids. The CDR3 DNA is TGTGCCAGCACTTACCGCCAACCAGTGGGGCCGAACTACGAGCAGTACTTC. Its translation is CASTYRQPVGPNYEQYF.

The chain couples TRBV4-1 to TRBJ2-3; D is unresolved. The CDR3 spans 14 residues. Germline V lookup: CDR1 MGHRA, CDR2 YSYEKL. Trimming removed 0 bases at V and 1 base at J, with 5 bases between. In DNA, the CDR3 is TGCGCCAGCAGCCAAGAGGGCGGCACAGATACGCAGTATTTT. Translation: CASSQEGGTDTQYF.

V gene TRBV20-1 combines with J gene TRBJ2-4; D is possibly TRBD2 (6 bases). From germline, CDR1 is DFQATT and CDR2 SNEGSKA (reference sequence). The CDR3 runs to 10 residues. V lost 3 bases, J lost 9 bases, and 6 bases lay in between. In nucleotides, the CDR3 is TGCAGTGCTAGGGGAGGCATTCAGTACTTC. The encoded protein is CSARGGIQYF.

The V call is TRBV11-1, the J call TRBJ2-3, with 8 bases aligning to TRBD2. Germline CDR1 SGHAT, CDR2 FQDESV (reference sequence). The CDR3 is 15 amino acids. The junction had 4 bases not matched to a gene; V was cut back by 1 base and J by 4 bases. Here the CDR3 reads CASSLGGRKSDTQYF. In nucleotides, the CDR3 is TGTGCCAGCAGCTTAGGCGGGAGGAAATCAGATACGCAGTATTTT.

The genes are TRBV10-3 and TRBJ1-1; D is unresolved. Germline V CDR1 and CDR2: ENHRY, SYGVKD. The CDR3 has 13 residues. Trimming stripped 10 bases from V and 1 base from J, with 13 bases between. CDR3 loop: CATLDLRNTEAFF. CDR3 nucleotides: TGTGCCACCTTGGACTTGAGGAACACTGAAGCTTTCTTT.

The V gene is TRBV7-7, the J gene TRBJ1-1, with a weak D call TRBD1 (6 bases). Germline V gives CDR1 SSHAT, CDR2 FNYEAQ (reference sequence). The V gene lost 4 bases and the J gene lost 1 base, with 13 bases spanning the gap. This CDR3 has 15 residues. The CDR3 is CASSSRGIGNTEAFF. The CDR3 region has the DNA TGTGCCAGCAGCTCCAGGGGCATAGGGAACACTGAAGCTTTCTTT.

This clone was picked up one time. CDR3 sequence reads: CASSLVGRVLDTQYF. Written as DNA, the CDR3 is TGCGCCAGCAGCTTGGTCGGCAGGGTGTTAGATACGCAGTATTTT. The chain combines TRBV5-1 with TRBJ2-3, with a weak D call TRBD1 (5 bases). Trimming took off 0 bases at V and 5 bases at J, with 13 bases between the two ends. In germline, CDR1 is SGHRS, CDR2 YFSETQ. The CDR3 extends over 15 amino acids.

The V call is TRBV19, the J call TRBJ2-3, with TRBD2 matching over 9 bases. The CDR3 is 14 amino acids. Trimming cost V 10 bases and J 4 bases; bases outside gene matches: 9. The germline gives CDR1 LNHDA, CDR2 SQIVND (reference sequence). The CDR3 nucleotides read TGTGCCACCAATAGCGGGGGAGGGCCAGATACGCAGTATTTT. Protein: CATNSGGGPDTQYF.

This chain links TRBV19 with TRBJ2-6; maybe TRBD2 (6 bases). CDR3 length equals 17 residues. V gave up 9 bases and J gave up 3 bases, with 21 bases separating them. From germline, CDR1 is LNHDA and CDR2 SQIVND (reference sequence). CDR3 bases: TGTGCCAGCGCCCCTCGGGAGAACCTGGGTGGGGCCAACGTCCTGACTTTC. It translates to CASAPRENLGGANVLTF.

The chain combines TRBV29-1 with TRBJ1-4; tentatively, D is TRBD1 (5 bases). This CDR3 has 12 amino acids. Germline loops: CDR1 SQVTM, CDR2 ANQGSEA. The ends were cut back, 6 bases at V and 7 bases at J, with 12 bases in the middle. The CDR3 protein is CSVAWGGEKLFF. In nucleotides, the CDR3 is TGCAGCGTGGCGTGGGGGGGTGAAAAACTGTTTTTT.

The chain carries TRBV9 and TRBJ2-2; 10 nucleotides line up with TRBD1. CDR1 is SGDLS, CDR2 YYNGEE, per germline. V was pared by 0 bases and J by 8 bases, with 10 bases of the junction left unmatched. The CDR3 is made up of 17 amino acids. CDR3 residues: CASSVAPGQGLEGELFF. The DNA of the CDR3 is TGTGCCAGCAGCGTAGCCCCGGGACAGGGGCTTGAAGGGGAGCTGTTTTTT.

Written as DNA, the CDR3 is TGCGCCAGCAGTTTGACTAGCGGGGGGGCCGGGGAGCTGTTTTTT. It encodes CASSLTSGGAGELFF. V usage is TRBV5-1 and J usage is TRBJ2-2, with TRBD2 matching 14 bases. CDR3 length: 15 residues. CDR1 SGHRS and CDR2 YFSETQ come from the germline V gene. Losses at the gene ends were 5 bases for V and 6 bases for J; bases not matched to a gene: 3.

A word on this clone: At one boundary the junction diverges from the germline segment, which might be a read error. This chain joins TRBV7-9 and TRBJ2-7, with 7 bases fitting TRBD2. Germline V lookup: CDR1 SEHNR, CDR2 FQNEAQ (reference sequence). The CDR3 sequence is 11 residues long. The CDR3 region is CASSKASGLRF. The CDR3 nucleotides are TGTGCCAGCAGCAAGGCTAGCGGCTTACGCTTC.

The chain couples TRBV12-3 or TRBV12-4 to TRBJ2-7; no clear D gene. The CDR3 has 12 amino acids. V was cut by 1 base and J by 6 bases, with 7 bases left in between. Here the CDR3 reads CASSLVYGEQYF. The CDR3 DNA is TGTGCCAGCAGTTTAGTCTATGGCGAGCAGTACTTC.

Written as DNA, the CDR3 is TGTGCCAGCAGTCTCACACGGGACATGGGTGCCTACGAGCAGTACTTC. Its translation is CASSLTRDMGAYEQYF. The chain joins TRBV27 to TRBJ2-7; the D gene is possibly TRBD1 (6 bases). The germline V gene has CDR1 MNHEY and CDR2 SMNVEV (reference sequence). CDR3 length equals 16 residues. V was trimmed by 5 bases and J by 2 bases, leaving 19 bases between them.

This rearrangement joins TRBV21-1 to TRBJ1-4. TRBV21-1 is reported as a pseudogene. CDR3 size: 17 residues. The CDR3 nucleotides are TGTGCCAGCAGCAAAAGATTCGTGGGAGCAACTAATGAAAAACTGTTTTTT. Its protein is CASSKRFVGATNEKLFF.

This chain links TRBV11-2 with TRBJ2-1, with 7 bases fitting TRBD2. Trimming cost V 5 bases and J 6 bases; bases outside gene matches: 10. CDR1 and CDR2 from the germline V gene are SGHAT and FQNNGV. CDR3 length: 15 amino acids. DNA of the CDR3: TGTGCCAGCAGCGCCGGGACTAAATACCCCAATGAGCAGTTCTTC. Amino acid sequence: CASSAGTKYPNEQFF.

Note on this clone: The sample carries other DNA sequences with the same CDR3. This chain uses TRBV18 with TRBJ2-1, with 7 bases aligning to TRBD2. The CDR3 runs to 14 residues. With 2 bases clipped from V and 4 bases from J, the junction kept 2 bases outside the gene matches. Germline CDR1 KGHSH, CDR2 LQKENI. The CDR3 loop is CASSPAGGYNEQFF. The CDR3 region has the DNA TGTGCCAGCTCACCAGCCGGGGGGTACAATGAGCAGTTCTTC.

The chain uses TRBV6-6 and TRBJ2-7, with a possible D match to TRBD2 (6 bases). The V gene lost 2 bases and the J gene lost 4 bases, with 12 bases spanning the gap. The CDR3 runs 14 residues. Germline CDR1 MNHNY, CDR2 SVGAGI (reference sequence). The CDR3 loop reads CASSYGAGPYEQYF. In DNA, the CDR3 is TGTGCCAGCAGTTACGGTGCGGGACCTTACGAGCAGTACTTC.